Only a few counts were recorded for the clone carrying this T cell receptor (beta chain). A multiplex PCR was run with 60 Vbeta primers and 13 Jbeta primers. The assay was immunoSEQ multiplex PCR, and TCRdb's table has in-frame clones only and misses some. The table has more than 90,000 clones, over 60% seen once. V lost 3 bases, J lost 5 bases, and 16 bases lay in between. The CDR3 consists of 15 residues. The germline gives CDR1 SGHVS, CDR2 FQNEAQ. The entry originates in a study of cytomegalovirus exposure and HLA in healthy donors. The receptor was derived from a woman in her 30s in good health and CMV-seronegative. This chain uses TRBV7-8 with TRBJ2-5, with D possibly matching TRBD2 (7 bases). Sequenced input: PBMCs. CDR3 region: CASSLMGGGLETQYF. The CDR3 coding sequence is TGTGCCAGCAGCTTGATGGGGGGGGGCCTGGAGACCCAGTACTTC.